The source of this T cell receptor (beta chain) is a study of T cells in Graves' hyperthyroidism and ophthalmopathy (dated by TCRdb to about 2019). As for the study more broadly: Peripheral blood was sampled at the time of initial diagnosis, prior to any treatment. The 90 or so discovery patients were randomly split 7:3 into training and test sets. To identify TCR V-J signatures that set the groups apart, the researchers used a discovery cohort of 100 patients, made up of roughly 40 with Graves' ophthalmopathy and 57 with stable Graves' hyperthyroidism. TCR Vbeta CDR3 sequencing of some 140 peripheral blood samples (43 ophthalmopathy, about 74 hyperthyroidism and around 17 progressor patients) is reported in the paper. Prospective prediction of ophthalmopathy was tested in an independent validation cohort of fewer than 20 hyperthyroidism patients and 15 to 17 patients who later progressed to ophthalmopathy. In addition, the study compared T-cell repertoires in thyroid tissue and in blood from 6 or 7 Graves' hyperthyroidism patients. Once sampling was done, hyperthyroidism patients were given methimazole at a starting dose of 30 mg daily, whereas ophthalmopathy patients were given high-dose intravenous methylprednisolone. Study-wide conclusions, independent of this receptor: A model built on a 13 V-J signature distinguished ophthalmopathy from stable hyperthyroidism, reaching 85% to 90% sensitivity and approximately 83% specificity in cross-validation and 80%/75% in testing. In validation, the model predicted progression to ophthalmopathy a median of approximately 6.6 months before onset, with about 64% sensitivity and about 72% specificity. No statistical method was used to fix the sample size in advance, and group allocation was not hidden from the investigators. Most expanded thyroid clonotypes (frequency above 0.001) were also found in blood, which suggests that blood repertoires may mirror thyroid immune responses.

Hyperthyroidism patients were aged 18 to 65 years and newly diagnosed, with disease duration of less than 2 months. Any patient with an uncontrolled infection, another autoimmune disease, pregnancy or lactation was excluded. Clinical symptoms, serum thyroxine and TRAb, thyroid ultrasound, and orbital computed tomography formed the basis for the diagnoses. Blood from progressor patients was collected at the time of first diagnosis with hyperthyroidism, before any ophthalmopathy symptoms had appeared. PBMCs were isolated from roughly 10 ml of fresh peripheral blood by Ficoll-Paque density gradient centrifugation. Progressor patients were initially diagnosed with Graves' hyperthyroidism and developed ophthalmopathy during follow-up. Total RNA was extracted using Trizol reagent, and RNA quality was assessed on an Agilent 2100 Bioanalyzer. As to this clonotype: The antigen it binds to is not known. No much larger clone exists at a distance of one base, and base qualities are not known.

Taken from cysteine to phenylalanine, the CDR3 has 15 residues. Of all the DNA, just the CDR3 is kept, 45 bases in frame from base 1. Relative to germline, V is 3 bases shorter and J is 1 base shorter, with 11 bases between their ends. Based on the germline V gene, the CDR1 and CDR2 sequences are MDHEN and SYDVKM. The TCR beta CDR3 regions were amplified from the RNA transcripts. The first round of RT-PCR for the TCR CDR3 was performed with the HTBI primer set and the Qiagen OneStep RT-PCR kit. A second multiplex PCR round built the libraries, followed by size selection and purification. The libraries were sequenced on an Illumina HiSeq2000 using paired-end 100 bp reads. On the study's bioinformatics: Raw data were processed with SOAPnuke, discarding reads with adapters, uncalled bases, mean Phred below 15, or no exact constant-primer or identifier match. High-quality paired reads were merged using COPE v1.2.5, and each unique nucleotide sequence was defined as a clonotype. Clonotypes were aligned to IMGT TRBV, TRBD and TRBJ reference segments using MiTCR v1.1. The analysis included only V-J combinations with a frequency above 0.0001, which together covered roughly 99% of the repertoires. A TCS score was defined as the ratio of F50 (clonal expansion) to E x V (chaos), with BLOSUM62-based TCRdist applied between CDR3 peptides within each V-J. Welch's t-statistics and random forest reduced 514 V-J features to under 15, which were used in a naive Bayes classifier (R e1071). TCRdb handled the public reads itself, with Q25 trimming in fastp and clone calling in MiXCR, and kept productive beta chains. Each CDR3 protein gets just one entry, which takes the most common genes and DNA from the rows behind it. The V and J calls were determined by TCRdb, not by the authors. For this sample the table gives around 250,000 distinct CDR3 sequences, of which 13% to 15% were detected only once. Of the sample, 13% falls within the top ten clones.

This TCR was sampled from a middle-aged woman with Graves' hyperthyroidism that later progressed to Graves' ophthalmopathy. The chain uses TRBV28 and TRBJ2-3; the D gene is unclear. The sequenced sample consisted of blood. The DNA is as follows: TGTGCCAGCAGTTTTCCTTCCGCCGGCACAGATACGCAGTATTTT. This yields the protein CASSFPSAGTDTQYF.